The present T cell receptor beta chain was sequenced within a study of blood T cell repertoires in COVID-19. Germline CDR1 and CDR2: MNHNY and SVGAGI (reference sequence). The CDR3 extends over 16 amino acids. As processed by the authors: Amplification of reference gene primers was used by the study to estimate nucleated cell counts. TCRdb keeps only in-frame clones here, not all; method: immunoSEQ multiplex PCR. The DNA was the basis for D and trimming; V, J and clone size are from that table. The sample records 95,000 to 150,000 clones, around 86% being singletons. Sequencing was performed on peripheral blood. The rearrangement links TRBV6-6 to TRBJ1-1; no clear D. This receptor was identified in a man in his forties with acute or convalescent COVID-19. The CDR3 nucleotides are TGTGCTATCTCGTCCTGGGTCTCTTCAGCGTACACTGAAGCTTTCTTT. Protein sequence: CAISSWVSSAYTEAFF.